These 17 T cell receptor beta chains were sequenced from one sample in a study of blood T cells in healthy people across ages (dated by TCRdb to about 2015). Library prep was done by 5' RACE. Sequencing instrument: Illumina HiSeq 2500. A second about 7 to 11 cycle PCR used a sample-barcoded 5' primer and a J-beta primer mix. Clones were called with MiXCR by TCRdb after fastp trimmed the public reads at Q25, and only in-frame beta chains were retained. Rows matching on CDR3 protein sequence are summarized as one entry with the most common DNA and genes. Across this sample there are under 700,000 distinct CDR3 sequences, with less than 25% seen only once. Under 9% of the sample is in the top ten clones. These sequences were also reported in another study, on T cells of mothers and their children.

The sequencing input was blood. These receptors were collected from a boy younger than 18 in good health.

This clonotype was seen more than once but under ten times. The CDR3 loop reads CASSSGNNEQFF. The DNA for the CDR3 is TGTGCCAGCAGCTCAGGAAACAATGAGCAGTTCTTC. The rearrangement uses TRBV7-3 and TRBJ2-1; unclear D gene. The germline V gene encodes CDR1 SGHTA and CDR2 FQGTGA. The germline V and J ends were trimmed by 4 bases and 5 bases, with 6 bases remaining between them. The length of the CDR3 is 12 residues.

This clonotype turned up a few times. This chain uses TRBV5-6 with TRBJ1-6; D is unresolved. V lost 4 bases and J 9 bases, leaving 14 bases between the germline ends. The length of the CDR3 is 14 residues. Germline values: CDR1 SGHDT, CDR2 YYEEEE. The CDR3 region is CASSPRAVSSPLHF. The CDR3 nucleotides read TGTGCCAGCAGCCCCCGGGCCGTTAGTTCACCCCTCCACTTT.

This clonotype was found many times. The chain couples TRBV20-1 to TRBJ2-5; 7 nucleotides agree with TRBD2. J lost 1 base, V lost 0 bases, and 2 bases had no gene match. CDR3 length: 14 amino acids. The germline V gene encodes CDR1 DFQATT and CDR2 SNEGSKA (reference sequence). The CDR3 spells CSARDGGVQETQYF. In nucleotides, the CDR3 is TGCAGTGCTAGAGATGGGGGGGTCCAAGAGACCCAGTACTTC.

This clonotype was observed a handful of times. V is TRBV6-5 and J is TRBJ2-5, with TRBD2 matching 8 bases. The better agreement between TRBJ2-1 and the DNA end casts doubt on the J call. The CDR3 is 15 residues long. Germline CDR1 MNHEY, CDR2 SVGAGI. CDR3 coding DNA: TGTGCCAGCAGTCACCCCGGGGTAGCGGGGAATGAGCAGTTCTTC. This translates into CASSHPGVAGNEQFF.

J is TRBJ2-1 and V is TRBV20-1; 8 nucleotides match TRBD2. Germline V gene lookup returns CDR1 DFQATT and CDR2 SNEGSKA (reference sequence). The CDR3 has 15 residues. Trimming at V came to 6 bases and at J to 6 bases, leaving 13 bases not matched to a gene. CDR3 coding DNA: TGCAGTGCGCCGAGACCGGGACTAGGCCTCAATGAGCAGTTCTTC. Amino acids: CSAPRPGLGLNEQFF.

The chain has TRBV9 and TRBJ2-2; TRBD2 matches 8 bases. Germline V gene data show CDR1 as SGDLS and CDR2 as YYNGEE. The CDR3 covers 14 residues. After removal of 0 bases from V and 7 bases from J, the junction contained 2 bases not matched to a gene. CDR3 coding DNA: TGTGCCAGCAGCGTAGCCAGCGGGGGCGGGGAGCTGTTTTTT. It translates to CASSVASGGGELFF. Combining the CDR3 with reference TRBV9 and TRBJ2-2 gives the whole variable domain DSGVTQTPKHLITATGQRVTLRCSPRSGDLSVYWYQQSLDQGLQFLIQYYNGEERAKGNILERFSAQQFPDLHSELNLSSLELGDSALYFCASSVASGGGELFFGEGSRLTVL.

The CDR3 loop is CASSQRTIENGYTF. In DNA form, the CDR3 reads TGTGCCAGCAGTCAGAGGACTATAGAGAATGGCTACACCTTC. J is TRBJ1-2 and V is TRBV13, with D unresolved. CDR1 and CDR2 (germline): PRHDT, FYEKMQ (reference sequence). V lost 6 bases, J lost 6 bases, and 17 bases lay in between. The CDR3 loop spans 14 amino acids.

V is TRBV20-1 and J is TRBJ2-4; D remains ambiguous. The germline V gene encodes CDR1 DFQATT and CDR2 SNEGSKA (reference sequence). Trimming took off 4 bases at V and 3 bases at J, with 13 bases between the two ends. The length of the CDR3 is 14 residues. This chain's CDR3 is CSATFWVDKNIQYF. CDR3 in DNA: TGCAGTGCTACCTTTTGGGTGGACAAAAACATTCAGTACTTC.

The chain employs TRBV10-3 and TRBJ1-2, with TRBD1 identical over 9 bases. Trimming removed 2 bases from V and 8 bases from J; junction bases left unmatched: 0. This CDR3 has 12 amino acids. Germline V gene lookup returns CDR1 ENHRY and CDR2 SYGVKD. CDR3 coding DNA: TGTGCCATCAGTGAGACAGGGGGCGGCTACACCTTC. Protein product: CAISETGGGYTF.

This clonotype was recorded a few times. This chain connects TRBV6-5 to TRBJ2-5; no firm D call. The end of the DNA aligns better with TRBJ2-7, so the J call may be wrong. Germline V gives CDR1 MNHEY, CDR2 SVGAGI. The CDR3 totals 15 residues. CDR3 sequence: CASSYSKSGWNEQYF. CDR3 nucleotide sequence: TGTGCCAGCAGTTACTCGAAGTCAGGCTGGAACGAGCAGTACTTC.

This clonotype has a handful of counts. The genes are TRBV4-1 and TRBJ2-5; tentatively, D is TRBD2 (6 bases). Near its end, the DNA agrees better with TRBJ2-7, so the J call may be wrong. CDR1 and CDR2 from the germline V gene are MGHRA and YSYEKL. This CDR3 is built from 15 residues. The CDR3 protein is CASSQRRDGSYEQYF. DNA of the CDR3: TGCGCCAGCAGCCAAAGGCGGGATGGCTCGTACGAGCAGTACTTC.

The chain has TRBV5-4 and TRBJ2-7, with 7 bases aligning to TRBD1. The V gene's germline CDR1 is SGHNT and CDR2 YYREEE (reference sequence). V dropped 4 bases and J dropped 3; count of bases not matched to a gene: 10. The CDR3 is made up of 15 amino acids. DNA for the CDR3: TGTGCCAGCAGCAGACCCGGACAGGATGGCTACGAGCAGTACTTC. This translates into CASSRPGQDGYEQYF.

The chain employs TRBV29-1 and TRBJ2-5; a weak D match, TRBD2 (5 bases). The J call may be incorrect, as the DNA end agrees better with TRBJ2-7. The CDR3 length is 13 residues. Per germline, CDR1 SQVTM and CDR2 ANQGSEA. In DNA, the CDR3 is TGCAGCGTTGACGGGGAAACGTCCTACGAGCAGTACTTC. It yields the protein CSVDGETSYEQYF.

This clonotype occurred many times. Germline and junction disagree at one end, which may indicate a read error. The V gene is TRBV13, the J gene TRBJ2-5, with D unresolved. Looked up from germline, CDR1 is PRHDT and CDR2 is FYEKMQ (reference sequence). The CDR3 has 13 amino acids. CDR3 DNA: TGTGCCAGCAGTTTAGGCAGCCAAGAGACCCAGTACTTC. Protein sequence: CASSLGSQETQYF.

This clonotype has a handful of counts. The chain couples TRBV15 to TRBJ2-5, with 10 bases identical to TRBD1. The CDR3 is made up of 15 amino acids. CDR1 is LNHNV, CDR2 YYDKDF, per germline (reference sequence). With V trimmed by 5 bases and J by 4 bases, 7 bases remained unmatched. CDR3 in amino acids: CATSSLGQGGETQYF. DNA of the CDR3: TGTGCCACCAGCTCCCTTGGACAGGGGGGAGAGACCCAGTACTTC. Using reference TRBV15 and TRBJ2-5 for the parts outside the CDR3, the full variable domain is DAMVIQNPRYQVTQFGKPVTLSCSQTLNHNVMYWYQQKSSQAPKLLFHYYDKDFNNEADTPDNFQSRRPNTSFCFLDIRSPGLGDTAMYLCATSSLGQGGETQYFGPGTRLLVL.

This clonotype has a count of ten or more. V is TRBV10-3 and J is TRBJ1-5; no reliable D call. Trimming pared 4 bases from V and 6 bases from J, leaving 13 bases between. Germline CDR1 and CDR2: ENHRY and SYGVKD. This CDR3 has 14 amino acids. CDR3 protein: CAISGPAQGQPQHF. The CDR3, as DNA: TGTGCCATCAGTGGACCAGCTCAAGGTCAGCCCCAGCATTTT.

In this sample, this clonotype turned up many times. The chain has TRBV6-1 and TRBJ2-2, with D uncertain. Deletions cut 5 bases from V and 1 base from J, with 5 bases between. Per the germline V gene, CDR1 is MNHNS and CDR2 is SASEGT. The CDR3 consists of 13 residues. Here the CDR3 DNA reads TGTGCCAGCAGTAAGGGGAACACCGGGGAGCTGTTTTTT. It encodes CASSKGNTGELFF.